This is a list of T cell receptor beta chains from one sample in a study of identical twins. TCRdb analysed the 5' RACE reads with MiXCR anew, one entry per CDR3 protein. This sample carries roughly 750,000 distinct CDR3 sequences, 21% of them seen once, and the ten largest clones take 4.3%. These same records also appear under a second study, on T cells expressing NK-cell markers.

The material sequenced was PBMCs. The receptors come from a woman under 30 in good health. Each CDR3 is given with its conserved first and last residue. D genes are given only for firm matches. Part of the rows lack a size; the others show once, few, many or a class for expanded clones.

cdr3_aa	cdr3_nt	clone_size	v_call	j_call	d_call
CASSLRSQSTDTQYF	TGTGCCAGCAGCTTACGGTCCCAGAGCACAGATACGCAGTATTTT	many	TRBV7-3	TRBJ2-3	.
CSVEDRDSDYGYTF	TGCAGCGTTGAAGATCGGGACAGCGACTATGGCTACACCTTC	.	TRBV29-1	TRBJ1-2	TRBD1
CSASRGGDEAFF	TGCAGTGCTAGTCGAGGGGGTGATGAAGCTTTCTTT	few	TRBV20-1	TRBJ1-1	.
CASSLGAGGVNEQFF	TGTGCCAGCAGCTTAGGGGCGGGCGGGGTCAATGAGCAGTTCTTC	.	TRBV7-8	TRBJ2-1	.
CSAPPGQGASGYTF	TGCAGTGCGCCGCCGGGACAGGGGGCGTCGGGCTACACCTTC	.	TRBV20-1	TRBJ1-2	TRBD1
CASSTRGRNTGELFF	TGTGCCAGCAGCACCCGGGGACGGAACACCGGGGAGCTGTTTTTT	many	TRBV7-9	TRBJ2-2	.
CASSLTDRYEQYF	TGTGCCAGCAGCTTAACAGACCGCTACGAGCAGTACTTC	few	TRBV7-2	TRBJ2-7	.
CASSLEGRANTEAFF	TGTGCCAGCAGTCTTGAGGGTAGGGCGAACACTGAAGCTTTCTTT	.	TRBV6-1	TRBJ1-1	.
CSASPSGNYEQYF	TGCAGTGCTAGCCCTAGCGGGAACTACGAGCAGTACTTC	few	TRBV20-1	TRBJ2-7	TRBD2
CASRTPTAGKETQYF	TGTGCCAGCAGGACACCGACGGCCGGGAAAGAGACCCAGTACTTC	.	TRBV2	TRBJ2-5	.
CSASRQPTYEQYF	TGCAGTGCTAGCCGACAGCCAACCTACGAGCAGTACTTC	few	TRBV20-1	TRBJ2-7	.
CSVVKADSYEQYF	TGCAGCGTTGTTAAGGCAGACTCCTACGAGCAGTACTTC	many	TRBV29-1	TRBJ2-7	.
CSASGTSGRAENIQYF	TGCAGTGCCTCCGGGACTAGCGGGAGGGCCGAAAACATTCAGTACTTC	.	TRBV20-1	TRBJ2-4	TRBD2
CASSFIAGEYEQYF	TGTGCCAGCAGCTTCATAGCGGGGGAATACGAGCAGTACTTC	many	TRBV7-2	TRBJ2-7	TRBD2
CASSQGAGRRNTIYF	TGTGCCAGCAGCCAAGGGGCAGGGCGAAGAAACACCATATATTTT	few	TRBV3-1	TRBJ1-3	.
CASSLTTSGSYEQYF	TGTGCCAGCAGTCTGACGACTAGCGGGAGTTACGAGCAGTACTTC	once	TRBV27	TRBJ2-7	TRBD2
CLPVGETQYF	TGTTTACCAGTCGGGGAGACCCAGTACTTC	.	TRBV27	TRBJ2-5	.
CASSVNGGYEQYF	TGTGCCAGCAGCGTCAACGGAGGGTACGAGCAGTACTTC	few	TRBV9	TRBJ2-7	.
CASSLRGESQPQHF	TGTGCCAGCAGCTTACGAGGGGAGAGTCAGCCCCAGCATTTT	.	TRBV13	TRBJ1-5	.
CSVTFTAVNTEAFF	TGCAGCGTTACGTTTACAGCGGTAAACACTGAAGCTTTCTTT	many	TRBV29-1	TRBJ1-1	.
CASRPHGNEQYF	TGTGCCAGCAGGCCACACGGGAACGAGCAGTACTTC	.	TRBV12-3/TRBV12-4	TRBJ2-7	.
CATSEGGGPQETQYF	TGTGCCACCAGTGAAGGAGGAGGCCCCCAAGAGACCCAGTACTTC	.	TRBV24-1	TRBJ2-5	.
CASSHSTLRSGSTYEQYF	TGTGCCAGCAGCCACTCAACTTTGAGAAGCGGGAGCACCTACGAGCAGTACTTC	.	TRBV11-1	TRBJ2-7	TRBD2
CASSFGQGSVAFF	TGCGCCAGCAGCTTTGGACAGGGATCCGTCGCTTTCTTT	few	TRBV5-1	TRBJ1-1	TRBD1
CASSPHPAKNEQFF	TGTGCCAGCTCACCACATCCAGCTAAGAATGAGCAGTTCTTC	.	TRBV18	TRBJ2-1	.
CSVVVGWSSYNEQFF	TGCAGCGTTGTGGTCGGCTGGAGCTCCTACAATGAGCAGTTCTTC	few	TRBV29-1	TRBJ2-1	.
CSARGLSGREDEQFF	TGCAGTGCTAGGGGGCTTAGCGGGAGGGAAGATGAGCAGTTCTTC	few	TRBV20-1	TRBJ2-1	TRBD2
CASSSQSTGELFF	TGTGCCAGCAGCTCACAGAGTACCGGGGAGCTGTTTTTT	.	TRBV7-2	TRBJ2-2	.
CASSPRGREQFF	TGCGCCAGCAGCCCTAGGGGCAGGGAGCAGTTCTTC	many	TRBV4-1	TRBJ2-1	.
CSARQGSWTDTQYF	TGCAGTGCTAGGCAGGGGTCTTGGACAGATACGCAGTATTTT	.	TRBV20-1	TRBJ2-3	.
CASSSGQWNEQFF	TGTGCCAGCAGCTCGGGACAGTGGAATGAGCAGTTCTTC	many	TRBV5-5	TRBJ2-1	TRBD1
CASSFEGPRTEAFF	TGTGCCAGCAGTTTTGAAGGGCCGAGGACTGAAGCTTTCTTT	.	TRBV27	TRBJ1-1	.
CASSLVIHEQYF	TGTGCCAGCAGCTTAGTGATCCACGAGCAGTACTTC	few	TRBV7-2	TRBJ2-7	.
CSASKTSGGGFQETQYF	TGCAGTGCTAGTAAAACTAGCGGGGGGGGCTTCCAAGAGACCCAGTACTTC	few	TRBV20-1	TRBJ2-5	TRBD2
CASSLAGVYTGELFF	TGTGCCAGCAGTTTAGCAGGGGTATACACCGGGGAGCTGTTTTTT	.	TRBV12-3/TRBV12-4	TRBJ2-2	.
CSARGDRRDPYEQYF	TGCAGTGCTAGAGGGGATAGGCGGGACCCCTACGAGCAGTACTTC	.	TRBV20-1	TRBJ2-7	.
CASSPGQQGTGELFF	TGTGCCAGCTCACCGGGACAGCAAGGCACCGGGGAGCTGTTTTTT	.	TRBV18	TRBJ2-2	TRBD1
CASSKPGLAGNEQFF	TGTGCCAGCAGTAAGCCGGGACTAGCGGGAAATGAGCAGTTCTTC	few	TRBV7-6	TRBJ2-1	TRBD2
CASSFLASGSNYEQYF	TGTGCCAGCAGCTTCTTGGCTAGCGGGTCGAATTACGAGCAGTACTTC	.	TRBV5-6	TRBJ2-7	TRBD2
CSADPRTDTQYF	TGCAGTGCGGACCCTCGCACAGATACGCAGTATTTT	few	TRBV20-1	TRBJ2-3	.
CASSQGLTSNTGELFF	TGTGCCAGCAGTCAGGGCCTGACTTCGAACACCGGGGAGCTGTTTTTT	few	TRBV12-3/TRBV12-4	TRBJ2-2	.
CSARAGSGTDTQYF	TGCAGTGCTAGAGCCGGTAGCGGCACAGATACGCAGTATTTT	many	TRBV20-1	TRBJ2-3	.
CASTLLSDAGTGETQYF	TGTGCCAGCACCCTGCTATCTGATGCGGGGACGGGGGAGACCCAGTACTTC	.	TRBV12-3/TRBV12-4	TRBJ2-5	.
CSARDWASGGGDTQYF	TGCAGTGCTAGAGATTGGGCTAGCGGAGGGGGAGATACGCAGTATTTT	few	TRBV20-1	TRBJ2-3	.
CASSFGSGGPLGHTDTQYF	TGCGCCAGCAGCTTTGGCAGCGGGGGACCTCTGGGGCACACAGATACGCAGTATTTT	few	TRBV5-1	TRBJ2-3	TRBD2
CASSLSVAGGLATDTQYF	TGTGCCAGCAGCCTATCGGTAGCGGGAGGGTTGGCGACAGATACGCAGTATTTT	.	TRBV7-2	TRBJ2-3	TRBD2
CASSAIATSGRRNEKLFF	TGTGCCAGCAGCGCTATAGCCACGTCGGGACGGAGGAATGAAAAACTGTTTTTT	.	TRBV11-1	TRBJ1-4	.
CASSYTPGTGNEQYF	TGTGCCAGCAGTTATACCCCCGGGACAGGGAACGAGCAGTACTTC	many	TRBV7-2	TRBJ2-7	TRBD1
CASSRKKVLSSYEQYF	TGTGCCAGCAGCCGAAAAAAGGTTCTCAGCTCCTACGAGCAGTACTTC	.	TRBV5-5	TRBJ2-7	.
CASSSSLGTDTQYF	TGTGCCAGCAGCTCAAGTTTGGGCACAGATACGCAGTATTTT	.	TRBV7-9	TRBJ2-3	.
CASSPGSNQETQYF	TGTGCCAGCAGTCCGGGGAGCAACCAAGAGACCCAGTACTTC	.	TRBV12-3/TRBV12-4	TRBJ2-5	.
CSASRQPVNIQYF	TGCAGTGCTAGCCGCCAACCTGTCAACATTCAGTACTTC	.	TRBV20-1	TRBJ2-4	.